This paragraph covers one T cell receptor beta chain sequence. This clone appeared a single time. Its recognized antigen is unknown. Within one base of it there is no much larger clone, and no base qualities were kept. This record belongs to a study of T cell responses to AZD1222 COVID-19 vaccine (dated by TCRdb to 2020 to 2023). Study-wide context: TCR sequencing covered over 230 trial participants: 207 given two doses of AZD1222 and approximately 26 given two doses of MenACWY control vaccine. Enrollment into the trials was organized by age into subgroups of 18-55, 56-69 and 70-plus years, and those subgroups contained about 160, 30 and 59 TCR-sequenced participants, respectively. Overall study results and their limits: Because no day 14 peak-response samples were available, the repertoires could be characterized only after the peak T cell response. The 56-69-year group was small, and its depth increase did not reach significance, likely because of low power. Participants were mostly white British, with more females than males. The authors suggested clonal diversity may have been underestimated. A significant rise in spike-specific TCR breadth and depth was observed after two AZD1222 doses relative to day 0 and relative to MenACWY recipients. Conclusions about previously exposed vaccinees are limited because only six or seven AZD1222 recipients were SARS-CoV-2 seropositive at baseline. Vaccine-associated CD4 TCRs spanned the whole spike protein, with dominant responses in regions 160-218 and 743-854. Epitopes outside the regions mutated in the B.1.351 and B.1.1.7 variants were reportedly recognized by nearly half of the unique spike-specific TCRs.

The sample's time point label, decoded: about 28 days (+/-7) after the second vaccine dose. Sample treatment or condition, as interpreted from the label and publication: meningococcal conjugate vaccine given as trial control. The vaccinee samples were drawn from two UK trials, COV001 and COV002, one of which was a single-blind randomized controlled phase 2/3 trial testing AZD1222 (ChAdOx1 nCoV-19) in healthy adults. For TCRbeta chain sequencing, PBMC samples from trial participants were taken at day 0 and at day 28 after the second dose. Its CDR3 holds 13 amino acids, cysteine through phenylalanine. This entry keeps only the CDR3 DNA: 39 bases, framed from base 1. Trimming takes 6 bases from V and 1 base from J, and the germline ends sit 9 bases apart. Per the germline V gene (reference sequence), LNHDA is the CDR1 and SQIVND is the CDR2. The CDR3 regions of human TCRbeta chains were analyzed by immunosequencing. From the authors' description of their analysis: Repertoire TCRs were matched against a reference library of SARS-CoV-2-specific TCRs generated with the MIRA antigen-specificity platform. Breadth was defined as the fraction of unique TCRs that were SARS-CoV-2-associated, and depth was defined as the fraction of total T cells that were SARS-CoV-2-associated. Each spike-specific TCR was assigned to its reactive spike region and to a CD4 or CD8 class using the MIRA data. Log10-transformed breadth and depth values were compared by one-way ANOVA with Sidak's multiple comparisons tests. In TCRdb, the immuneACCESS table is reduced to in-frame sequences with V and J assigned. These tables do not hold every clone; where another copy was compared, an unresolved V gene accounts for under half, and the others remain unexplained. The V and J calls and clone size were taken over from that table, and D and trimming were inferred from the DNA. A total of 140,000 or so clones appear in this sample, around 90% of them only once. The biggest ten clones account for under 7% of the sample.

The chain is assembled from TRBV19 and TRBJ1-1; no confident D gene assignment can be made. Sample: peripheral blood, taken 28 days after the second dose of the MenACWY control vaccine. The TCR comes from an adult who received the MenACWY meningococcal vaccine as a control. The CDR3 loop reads CASSFNTNTEAFF. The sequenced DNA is TGTGCCAGTAGCTTTAACACGAACACTGAAGCTTTCTTT. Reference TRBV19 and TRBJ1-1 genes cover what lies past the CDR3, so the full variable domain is DGGITQSPKYLFRKEGQNVTLSCEQNLNHDAMYWYRQDPGQGLRLIYYSQIVNDFQKGDIAEGYSVSREKKESFPLTVTSAQKNPTAFYLCASSFNTNTEAFFGQGTRLTVV.